This T cell receptor (beta chain) was recorded in a study of T cells in tumors after PD-1 blockade. Concerning this clone: Antigen specificity is unknown.

Input was about 616 ng to 6,500 ng of genomic DNA from tumor or blood. Study-wide results and limits: Peripheral recruitment is suggested, as some novel exhausted tumor clones were in pre-treatment blood.

V gave up 8 bases and J gave up 0 bases, with 11 bases separating them. The CDR3 runs to 14 residues. Germline CDR1 reads MNHEY; CDR2 reads SVGAGI. The table came from immunoSEQ multiplex PCR; TCRdb's copy has only in-frame clones and leaves some out. The repertoire holds 20,000 to 25,000 clones, with approximately 78% as singletons. This clonotype originated in a human donor with basal cell carcinoma. The chain is built from TRBV6-5 and TRBJ2-4; D is ambiguous. This material consisted of PBMCs, taken before anti-PD-1 treatment. The DNA for the CDR3 is TGTGCCAGCGCGTCGTCACTAGCCAAAAACATTCAGTACTTC. This encodes CASASSLAKNIQYF.